What follows describes a single T cell receptor beta chain. This sample is drawn from a study of T cell responses to AZD1222 COVID-19 vaccine. Data came from immunoSEQ multiplex PCR; TCRdb stores just in-frame clones and leaves some out. The sample lists 100,000 or so clones; 90% were seen once. Looked up from germline, CDR1 is SGHAT and CDR2 is FQDESV (reference sequence). This CDR3 is built from 14 residues. Trimming cost V 4 bases and J 7 bases; bases outside gene matches: 6. V usage is TRBV11-1 and J usage is TRBJ1-3; TRBD1 matches at 8 bases. This clonotype originated in an adult in good health. The specimen comprised peripheral blood, sampled on day 0 of AZD1222 vaccination. In DNA, the CDR3 is TGTGCCAGCAGCTCCGGACAGGGCGGGAACACCATATATTTT. Its protein is CASSSGQGGNTIYF.